This paragraph covers one T cell receptor (beta chain) sequence. The antigen remains undetermined. This sample is drawn from a study of somatic mutations in cytotoxic T cells in rheumatoid arthritis. Looking at the study overall: There were some V beta antibody-stained T-cell populations flow-sorted at nearly 100% purity, and these included V beta1+ cells sequenced for TCRB. Study findings and constraints: A significant difference in CD8+ T-cell clonality was not found between rheumatoid arthritis patients and age-matched healthy controls. Increasing age coincided with elevated CD8+ clonality among rheumatoid arthritis patients, though not among healthy controls.

V was trimmed by 0 bases and J by 4 bases, leaving 9 bases between them. CDR1 and CDR2 (germline): MGHRA, YSYEKL. The CDR3 consists of 14 residues. This table comes from immunoSEQ multiplex PCR, and its TCRdb copy is limited to in-frame clones, with some not included. Here the sample spans tens of thousands of clones, approximately 83% being singletons. Input material: CD8+ T cells sorted from blood. The chain links TRBV4-1 to TRBJ1-2, with unresolved D. The receptor comes from an adult with rheumatoid arthritis. CDR3 DNA sequence: TGCGCCAGCAGCCAAGACGTGGTGACCTATGGCTACACCTTC. Its protein product is CASSQDVVTYGYTF.